Sequencing of this T cell receptor beta chain was carried out in a study of T cell clonotyping in hematopoietic cell transplantation. Sequencing used immunoSEQ multiplex PCR; TCRdb keeps in-frame clones, though not all of them. The sample holds 30,000 or so clones, roughly 80% seen once. The time point denotes: recipient sample about 28 days before transplant, after cytoreduction. Recipients were bled about 28 days pretransplant and at posttransplant days 30, 100, 180. The ends were cut back, 8 bases at V and 4 bases at J, with 12 bases in the middle. The CDR3 length is 13 residues. Germline CDR1 SNHLY, CDR2 FYNNEI.

The chain couples TRBV2 to TRBJ2-1; D uncertain. The sample in question was peripheral blood mononuclear cells, obtained before stem cell transplant. The origin of this receptor is a woman in her twenties or thirties with chronic myeloid leukemia. Some clones in this sample may be carry-over from other donors' samples. The CDR3 sequence is CASSLGRYNEQFF. The CDR3 DNA follows: TGTGCCAGCTCTCTGGGCCGTTACAATGAGCAGTTCTTC.